The clone carrying this T cell receptor beta chain was seen at least ten times. Its antigen is as yet unknown. Unique molecular identifiers tagged individual cDNA molecules. TCRdb re-called the 5' RACE reads through MiXCR, storing one row per CDR3 protein. The sample shows about 49,000 distinct CDR3 sequences, approximately 4.1% of them seen only once. V gave up 7 bases and J gave up 3 bases; unmatched junction bases: 7. The germline gives CDR1 MNHEY, CDR2 SVGAGI. CDR3 length: 14 amino acids. The data were obtained in a study of early T cells in non-severe SARS-CoV-2 infection. Study information: Sequencing input comprised bulk RNA from unsorted whole blood; chain pairing was not available.

Study-wide results and caveats: Sequences matched to VDJdb favored anti-spike CD8 responses, while private and CD4 specificities were missed.

This sequence was found in an adult who was a healthcare worker with PCR-confirmed SARS-CoV-2 infection or an uninfected control (not recorded which). Sequencing used whole blood. V gene TRBV6-5 combines with J gene TRBJ2-7; 9 nucleotides line up with TRBD1. The CDR3 protein is CASTRPGQGYEQYF. The CDR3 DNA follows: TGTGCCAGCACTAGACCGGGACAGGGCTACGAGCAGTACTTC.